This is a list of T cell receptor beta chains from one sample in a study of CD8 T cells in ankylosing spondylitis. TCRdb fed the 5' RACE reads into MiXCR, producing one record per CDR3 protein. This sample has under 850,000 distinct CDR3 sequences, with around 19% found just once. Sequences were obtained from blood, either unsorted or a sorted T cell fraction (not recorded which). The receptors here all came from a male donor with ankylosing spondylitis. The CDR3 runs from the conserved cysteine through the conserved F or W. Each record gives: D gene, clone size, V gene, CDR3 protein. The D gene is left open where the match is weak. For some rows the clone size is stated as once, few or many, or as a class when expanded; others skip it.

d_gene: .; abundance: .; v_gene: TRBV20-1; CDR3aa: CSAKEAGKAFF
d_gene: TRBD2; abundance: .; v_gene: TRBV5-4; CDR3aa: CASSRTSGRGNTGELFF
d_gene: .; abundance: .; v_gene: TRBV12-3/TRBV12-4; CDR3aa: CASSFVVGRRSNQPQHF
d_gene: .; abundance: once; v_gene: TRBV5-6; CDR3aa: CAMSSGHSYEQYF
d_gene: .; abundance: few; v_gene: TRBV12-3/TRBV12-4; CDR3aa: CASSSLWDEQFF
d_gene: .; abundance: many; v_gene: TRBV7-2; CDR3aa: CASSFDQGGGYTF
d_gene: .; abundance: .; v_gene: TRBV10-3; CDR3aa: CAISGFDEKLCF
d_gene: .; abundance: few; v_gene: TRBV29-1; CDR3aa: CSVLGSELSNYGYTF
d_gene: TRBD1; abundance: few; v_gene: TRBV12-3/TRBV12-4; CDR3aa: CASGRTGSHKYGYTF
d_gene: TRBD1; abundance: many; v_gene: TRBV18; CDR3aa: CASSPRGTGELYEQYF
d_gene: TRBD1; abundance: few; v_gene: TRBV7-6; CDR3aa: CASSPFNRQGALGDTQYF
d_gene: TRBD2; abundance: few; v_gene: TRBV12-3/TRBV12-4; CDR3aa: CASSHPRLAGNTGELFF
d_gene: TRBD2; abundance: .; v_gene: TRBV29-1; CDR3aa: CSVVGGLNEQFF
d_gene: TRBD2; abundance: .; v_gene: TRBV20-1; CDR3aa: CSAKKAGGPGLETQYF
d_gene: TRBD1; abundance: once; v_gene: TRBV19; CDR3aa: CASTPGQGAGETQYF
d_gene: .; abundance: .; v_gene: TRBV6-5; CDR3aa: CASSYGQPYNSPLHF
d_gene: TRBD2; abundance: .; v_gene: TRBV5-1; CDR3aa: CASSSGGAQETQYF
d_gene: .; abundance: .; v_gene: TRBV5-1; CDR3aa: CASSFGQVGQPQHF
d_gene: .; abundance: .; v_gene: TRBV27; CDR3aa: CASSYGRFYEQYF
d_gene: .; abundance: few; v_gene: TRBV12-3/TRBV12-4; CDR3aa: CASSPLEVAGELFF
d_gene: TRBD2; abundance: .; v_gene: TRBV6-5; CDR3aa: CASSSMAGGLQETQYF
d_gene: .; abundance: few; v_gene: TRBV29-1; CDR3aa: CSVATRHANTEAFF